This TCR beta chain was sequenced for a study of blood T cell repertoires in COVID-19 (dated by TCRdb to the early 2020s). Broadly, across the study: Samples from collaborators originated in the United States, Italy and Spain and spanned both the acute and convalescent phases of COVID-19. The prospective study material was composed of cDNA or gDNA derived from T cells, B-cell-depleted T cells, or PBMCs. Subjects who had been exposed to COVID-19, were actively infected with it, or had recovered from it provided the deeply sampled blood TCRbeta repertoires that made up the dataset. A freely available public database, intended as a resource for researchers studying the immune response to SARS-CoV-2, is where the repertoires were released. Samples came from the ongoing ImmuneRACE study (first 160 participants) plus 1,254 subjects from 6 global collaborators. Sample metadata almost always included a de-identified subject ID, COVID-19 status, age in years and sex. Where available, HLA class I and class II types were taken from metadata supplied by the sample provider and were not determined by assay-based typing. Findings and caveats that apply to the study as a whole: How much clinical and demographic metadata was included differed by source and by participant, and the metadata was provided uncurated.

Whole blood was collected in K2EDTA tubes by collaborating institutions according to the institutions' own protocols. For TCRbeta analysis, collaborators shipped samples as frozen whole blood, isolated PBMCs, or DNA extracted from either of those sample types. From its cysteine to its phenylalanine, the CDR3 spans 16 amino acids. Only CDR3 DNA remains: 48 bases, in frame from the first base. V and J are truncated by 0 bases and 5 bases respectively, leaving an intervening sequence of 17 bases. The germline V gene yields SGHRS for CDR1 and YFSETQ for CDR2. The immunoSEQ Assay, a bias-controlled multiplex PCR, was used to amplify TCRbeta CDR3 regions from genomic DNA. As for the original processing: Within the assay, amplification of reference gene primers was used to estimate how many nucleated cells each sample contained. Sequence reads were collapsed and filtered to measure the absolute abundance of every unique TCRbeta CDR3 rearrangement. For each sample, productive Simpson clonality was calculated by taking the square root of Simpson's diversity index across productive rearrangements. TCRdb stores this immuneACCESS table with in-frame sequences only. Part of the clones is absent; in the studies checked, under half of the shortfall reflects unresolved V genes, and no reason is known for the rest. V and J calls and clone size are as listed in that table; D and trimming were resolved from the DNA. Across this sample there are 250,000 to 350,000 clones, with roughly 86% seen only once. The ten largest clonotypes hold around 1.6% of the sample.

As to this clone: Its binding antigen is unknown. No quality values exist for individual bases; no much larger clone is one base distant.

The chain couples TRBV5-1 to TRBJ2-5; the D gene is perhaps TRBD1, from 6 matching bases. The TCR comes from a woman aged 50 to 60 with acute or convalescent COVID-19. Source material: peripheral blood. The CDR3: CASSLVGRGLVETQYF. The DNA sequence follows: TGCGCCAGCAGCTTGGTGGGCAGGGGTTTGGTGGAGACCCAGTACTTC.